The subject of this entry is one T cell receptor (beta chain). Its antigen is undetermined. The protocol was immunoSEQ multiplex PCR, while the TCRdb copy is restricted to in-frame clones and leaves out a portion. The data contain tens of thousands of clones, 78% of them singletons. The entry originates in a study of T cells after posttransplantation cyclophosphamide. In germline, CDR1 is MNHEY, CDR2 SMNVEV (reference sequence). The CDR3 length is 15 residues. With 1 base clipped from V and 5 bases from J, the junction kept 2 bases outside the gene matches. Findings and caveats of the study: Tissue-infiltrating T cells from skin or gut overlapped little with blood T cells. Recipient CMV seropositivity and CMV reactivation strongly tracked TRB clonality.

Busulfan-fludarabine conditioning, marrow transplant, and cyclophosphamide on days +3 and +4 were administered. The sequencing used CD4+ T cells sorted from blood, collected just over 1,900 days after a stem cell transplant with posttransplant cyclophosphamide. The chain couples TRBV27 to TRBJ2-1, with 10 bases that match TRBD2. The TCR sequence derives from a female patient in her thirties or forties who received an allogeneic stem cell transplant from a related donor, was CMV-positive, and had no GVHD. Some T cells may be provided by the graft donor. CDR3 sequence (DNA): TGTGCCAGCAGTTTATTACTAGCGGGGAACAATGAGCAGTTCTTC. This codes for CASSLLLAGNNEQFF.